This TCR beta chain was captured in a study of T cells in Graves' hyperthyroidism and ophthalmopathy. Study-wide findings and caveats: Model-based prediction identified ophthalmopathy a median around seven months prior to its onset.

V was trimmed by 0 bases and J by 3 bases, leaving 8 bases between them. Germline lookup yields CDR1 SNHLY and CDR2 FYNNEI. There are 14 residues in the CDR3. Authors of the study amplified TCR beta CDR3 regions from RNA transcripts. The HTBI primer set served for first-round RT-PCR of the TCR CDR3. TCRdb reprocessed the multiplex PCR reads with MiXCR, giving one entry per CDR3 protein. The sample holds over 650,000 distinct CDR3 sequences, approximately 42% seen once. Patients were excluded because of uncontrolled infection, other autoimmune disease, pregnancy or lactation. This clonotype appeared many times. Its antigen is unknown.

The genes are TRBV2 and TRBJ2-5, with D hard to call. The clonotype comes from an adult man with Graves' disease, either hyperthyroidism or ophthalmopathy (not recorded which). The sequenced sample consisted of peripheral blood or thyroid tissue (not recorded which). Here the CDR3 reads CASSEASAKETQYF. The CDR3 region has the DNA TGTGCCAGCAGTGAAGCATCGGCGAAAGAGACCCAGTACTTC.